The T cell receptor beta chain described here comes from a study of control samples from healthy donors and cancer patients (dated by TCRdb to the early 2020s). The library was made by the immunoSEQ multiplex PCR assay. TCRdb obtained this table from immuneACCESS and retained in-frame rearrangements with V and J assigned. These tables miss some clones; where compared with another copy, unresolved V genes account for less than half of the shortfall, and the remainder is unexplained. Across this sample there are fewer than 120,000 clones, with roughly 90% seen only once. Roughly 3.7% of the sample goes to the ten largest clones. The CDR3 covers 15 residues, taking in both the cysteine and the phenylalanine. The read is trimmed to its CDR3 DNA, 45 bases read in frame from base 1. V and J are truncated by 6 bases and 0 bases respectively, leaving an intervening sequence of 12 bases. The germline V gene specifies SGHTA as CDR1 and FQGNSA as CDR2.

Note on this clone: The target of this receptor is not known. Base qualities are not at hand, and no much larger clone is one base apart.

The rearranged segments are TRBV7-2 and TRBJ1-5; perhaps TRBD1 is the D gene, with 6 bases matching. The sample was PBMCs. This TCR came from a woman aged 55-69 years with lung cancer. The encoded CDR3 is CASRLTGNSNQPQHF. The nucleotides read TGTGCCAGCAGACTTACAGGGAATAGCAATCAGCCCCAGCATTTT.